This is a list of T cell receptor beta chains from one sample in a study of cytomegalovirus exposure and HLA in healthy donors. Assay used: immunoSEQ multiplex PCR; TCRdb lists only in-frame clones, some missing. The table has some 49,000 clones, nearly 95% seen once. The sequenced sample was PBMCs. These receptors all come from a woman aged 18-29 years in good health and CMV-seropositive. Both conserved end residues are part of each CDR3. The D gene is left open where the match is weak. Only some rows state a clone size, as once, few, many or a class for expanded clones.

d_call | j_call | clone_size | v_call | cdr3_nt | cdr3_aa
- | TRBJ1-1 | - | TRBV6-4 | TGTGCCAGCAGTGACGGCGGGGTTAACACTGAAGCTTTCTTT | CASSDGGVNTEAFF
TRBD1 | TRBJ1-5 | once | TRBV28 | TGTGCCAGCAGTTTTAGGGGACAGGGAAATCAGCCCCAGCATTTT | CASSFRGQGNQPQHF
TRBD2 | TRBJ2-3 | - | TRBV30 | TGTGCCTGGGAAGACATAGCGGGAGGGGCAGATACGCAGTATTTT | CAWEDIAGGADTQYF
- | TRBJ1-5 | - | TRBV25-1 | TGTGCCAGCAGTGAATATCTGGCAGAACAGCCCCAGCATTTT | CASSEYLAEQPQHF
- | TRBJ1-1 | - | TRBV29-1 | TGCAGCGTTGAAGATCCCGGGACTGAAGCTTTCTTT | CSVEDPGTEAFF
TRBD2 | TRBJ2-1 | - | TRBV11-3 | TGTGCCAGCAGCCGAGGGACTAGCGGGAGTGAATACAATGAGCAGTTCTTC | CASSRGTSGSEYNEQFF
TRBD2 | TRBJ2-1 | - | TRBV7-8 | TGTGCCAGCAACACGGAGCGGGAGTATGAGCAGTTCTTC | CASNTEREYEQFF
- | TRBJ1-4 | - | TRBV11-2 | TGTGCCAGCAGCTTAGAGGGGGCGGAAGAAAAACTGTTTTTT | CASSLEGAEEKLFF
TRBD2 | TRBJ2-7 | - | TRBV9 | TGTGCCAGCAGCTCGCAGACTAGCGGGAGTTCCTTTCCCCGCGAGCAGTACTTC | CASSSQTSGSSFPREQYF
- | TRBJ1-5 | - | TRBV30 | TGTGCCTGGAGTGGAGGGCTACGGAGCAATCAGCCCCAGCATTTT | CAWSGGLRSNQPQHF
- | TRBJ2-7 | few | TRBV9 | TGTGCCAGCAGCGTAGGGGGCAGGTCCTACGAGCAGTACTTC | CASSVGGRSYEQYF
TRBD1 | TRBJ2-3 | - | TRBV11-2 | TGTGCCAGCAGCTTAACGGCTGGTGGACAGGGGTGGGGCACAGATACGCAGTATTTT | CASSLTAGGQGWGTDTQYF
TRBD1 | TRBJ1-1 | once | TRBV9 | TGTGCCAGCAGCAGGGCAATGGGACAGGGGGCTTTCTTT | CASSRAMGQGAFF
TRBD2 | TRBJ2-7 | - | TRBV28 | TGTGCCAGCAGTTTTGGGTTGGCGGCGGGAGAGGGTGAGCAGTACTTC | CASSFGLAAGEGEQYF
TRBD1 | TRBJ1-2 | - | TRBV29-1 | TGCAGCGTTGAACGGGACAGGGATTCCAATCCCTACACCTTC | CSVERDRDSNPYTF
TRBD1 | TRBJ2-7 | - | TRBV27 | TGTGCCAGCAGTTTCCTCGGGACAGGGGCCTACGAGCAGTACTTC | CASSFLGTGAYEQYF
TRBD1 | TRBJ2-7 | - | TRBV19 | TGTGCCAGTAGTATGCAGGACAGGGTCTACGAGCAGTACTTC | CASSMQDRVYEQYF
TRBD1 | TRBJ2-1 | medium-sized | TRBV7-3 | TGTGCCAGCAGCCCAGGCCGGACAGGGCTTTACAATGAGCAGTTCTTC | CASSPGRTGLYNEQFF
TRBD2 | TRBJ2-7 | - | TRBV7-9 | TGTGCCAGCAGCCCCAGGAGCGGGGAGTTTAGCGACGAGCAGTACTTC | CASSPRSGEFSDEQYF
TRBD1 | TRBJ2-7 | - | TRBV27 | TGTGCCAGCAGTTGGACAGGGAGGGAGCAGTACTTC | CASSWTGREQYF
- | TRBJ1-5 | - | TRBV5-5 | TGTGCCAGCAGCTTGTACGGGGGGTCCAGCAATCAGCCCCAGCATTTT | CASSLYGGSSNQPQHF
TRBD2 | TRBJ2-5 | - | TRBV28 | TGTGCCAGCAGCAAACTAGCGGGCGGGAAGGGAGAGACCCAGTACTTC | CASSKLAGGKGETQYF
TRBD2 | TRBJ2-1 | - | TRBV5-4 | TGTGCCAGCAGCTCTCGACTAGCGGGAGACGGTGGCGATGAGCAGTTCTTC | CASSSRLAGDGGDEQFF
- | TRBJ1-1 | - | TRBV5-4 | TGTGCCAGCACCTTATCCGGGACACTGAACACTGAAGCTTTCTTT | CASTLSGTLNTEAFF
TRBD1 | TRBJ2-1 | - | TRBV28 | TGTGCCAGCAGTGCACCGGGACAGTTCAATGAGCAGTTCTTC | CASSAPGQFNEQFF
TRBD2 | TRBJ2-2 | - | TRBV9 | TGTGCCAGCAGCGTATCCCCGGGGGGAGACACCGGGGAGCTGTTTTTT | CASSVSPGGDTGELFF
- | TRBJ2-7 | - | TRBV5-4 | TGTGCCAGCAGCTTGGTTCCCACTCACGAGCAGTACTTC | CASSLVPTHEQYF
- | TRBJ2-1 | - | TRBV29-1 | TGCAGCGGTACAGGATACAATGAGCAGTTCTTC | CSGTGYNEQFF
- | TRBJ2-1 | - | TRBV28 | TGTGCCAGCAGCGAGAACCTTATAATAAATTACAATGAGCAGTTCTTC | CASSENLIINYNEQFF
TRBD2 | TRBJ2-3 | - | TRBV7-2 | TGTGCCAGCAGCTCACCTAGCGGGAGAGACTCCACCTCAACGCAGTATTTT | CASSSPSGRDSTSTQYF
- | TRBJ2-7 | - | TRBV13 | TGTGCCAGCAGCTCCCCCGGGTGGCAGGGGTCCTACGAGCAGTACTTC | CASSSPGWQGSYEQYF
TRBD1 | TRBJ1-5 | - | TRBV11-2 | TGTGCCAGCAGCCTGCGAGGGGGCGAACAGCCCCAGCATTTT | CASSLRGGEQPQHF
TRBD1 | TRBJ1-5 | - | TRBV2 | TGTGCCAGCAGTGAACGGACAGGGAATCAGCCCCAGCATTTT | CASSERTGNQPQHF
- | TRBJ2-3 | - | TRBV6-1 | TGTGCCAGCATGGTTCAGGGCACAGATACGCAGTATTTT | CASMVQGTDTQYF
TRBD1 | TRBJ2-5 | - | TRBV5-6 | TGTGCCAGCAGCTTGAAGGGGTCAGGGGGAGAGGAGACCCAGTACTTC | CASSLKGSGGEETQYF
TRBD1 | TRBJ1-2 | - | TRBV19 | TGTGCCAGTAGTCCTCAGGGGGCGGTCGGCTACACCTTC | CASSPQGAVGYTF
- | TRBJ1-5 | once | TRBV27 | TGTGCCAGCAGTCCCCGGGGAGTAAGCCAGCCCCAGCATTTT | CASSPRGVSQPQHF
- | TRBJ1-4 | - | TRBV4-1 | TGCGCCAGCAGCCAAACTACCGCCCCGGGTGAAAAACTGTTTTTT | CASSQTTAPGEKLFF
- | TRBJ2-7 | few | TRBV27 | TGTGCCAGCAGTTTATACCCCTCCGGACGGGACTACGAGCAGTACTTC | CASSLYPSGRDYEQYF
TRBD1 | TRBJ1-3 | once | TRBV25-1 | TGTGCCAGCCAGCCGGGACAGGGAACAGGTGGAAACACCATATATTTT | CASQPGQGTGGNTIYF
- | TRBJ2-7 | - | TRBV25-1 | TGTGCCACCTCCCCCAGCGGAGCCCCCTACGAGCAGTACTTC | CATSPSGAPYEQYF
- | TRBJ1-5 | - | TRBV5-6 | TGTGCCAGCAGCTTGGGACAGGCCGGCCAGCCCCAGCATTTT | CASSLGQAGQPQHF
- | TRBJ1-2 | - | TRBV30 | TGTGCCTGGAGTGTACGGGCAGGGGATACCTACACCTTC | CAWSVRAGDTYTF
TRBD2 | TRBJ2-6 | - | TRBV19 | TGTGCCAGTAGTATAAGTGGACTAGCGGGAGCTCGTCTCGGGGCCAACGTCCTGACTTTC | CASSISGLAGARLGANVLTF
TRBD1 | TRBJ1-1 | - | TRBV29-1 | TGCAGCGTTGAGAGGGGGACAGTAAACACTGAAGCTTTCTTT | CSVERGTVNTEAFF